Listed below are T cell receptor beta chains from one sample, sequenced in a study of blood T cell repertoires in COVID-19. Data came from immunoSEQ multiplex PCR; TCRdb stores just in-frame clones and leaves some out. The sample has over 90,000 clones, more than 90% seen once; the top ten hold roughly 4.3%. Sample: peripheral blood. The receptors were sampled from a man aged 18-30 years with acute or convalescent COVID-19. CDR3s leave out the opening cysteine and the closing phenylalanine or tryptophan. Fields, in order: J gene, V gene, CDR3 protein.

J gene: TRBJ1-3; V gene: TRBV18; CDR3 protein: ASSPQGLGNTIY
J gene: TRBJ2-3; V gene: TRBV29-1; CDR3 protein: SVRRGDTQY
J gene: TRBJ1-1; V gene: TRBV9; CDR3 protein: ASTYRQGTEAF
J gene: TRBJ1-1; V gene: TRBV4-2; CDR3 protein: ASSQEAGLAF
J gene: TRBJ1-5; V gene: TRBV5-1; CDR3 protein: ASSLEGRNQPQH
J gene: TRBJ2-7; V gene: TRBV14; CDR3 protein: ASSQSGRVPYEQY
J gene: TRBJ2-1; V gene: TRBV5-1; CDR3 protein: ASSFRDRGLGAYNEQF
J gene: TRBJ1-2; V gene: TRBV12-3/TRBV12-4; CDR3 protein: ASSSTGAYGYT
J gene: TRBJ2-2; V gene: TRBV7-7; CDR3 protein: ASSLANLGSGELF
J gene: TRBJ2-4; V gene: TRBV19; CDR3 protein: ASSIGKGGAIQY
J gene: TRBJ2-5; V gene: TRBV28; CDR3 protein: ASSPRVEETQY
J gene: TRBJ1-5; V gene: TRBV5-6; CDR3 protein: ASSSGTAPSQPQH
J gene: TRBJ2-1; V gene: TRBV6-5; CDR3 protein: ASSPLAGVRDEQF
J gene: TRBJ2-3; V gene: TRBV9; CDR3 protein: ASSVAPGGEDTQY
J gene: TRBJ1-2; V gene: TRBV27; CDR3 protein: ASSDRGVDGYT
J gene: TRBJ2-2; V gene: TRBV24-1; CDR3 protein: ATSGGQGETGELF
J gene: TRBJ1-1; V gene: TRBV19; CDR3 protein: ASSGGVGPEAF
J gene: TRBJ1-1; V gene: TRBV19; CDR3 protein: ASSKQGAGAEAF
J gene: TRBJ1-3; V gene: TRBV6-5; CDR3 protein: ASSLGSDSGNTIY
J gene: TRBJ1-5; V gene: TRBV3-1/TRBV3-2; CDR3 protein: ASSQDGGSNQPQH
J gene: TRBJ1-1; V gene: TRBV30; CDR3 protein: AWSGRQGEAF
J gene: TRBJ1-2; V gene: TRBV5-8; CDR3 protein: ASSRPDRGDYGYT
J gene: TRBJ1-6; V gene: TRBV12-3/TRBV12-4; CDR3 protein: ASSPGQGSPLH
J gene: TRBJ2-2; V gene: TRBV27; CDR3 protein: ASSKGDRVLSGTGELF
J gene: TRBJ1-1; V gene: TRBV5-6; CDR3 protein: ASSPLEGQNTEAF
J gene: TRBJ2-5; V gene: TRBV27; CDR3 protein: ASSTRAGLPGETQY
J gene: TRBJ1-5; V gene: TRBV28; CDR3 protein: ASSLWRDPNQPQH
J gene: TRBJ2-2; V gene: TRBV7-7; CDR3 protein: ASSQDGDTGELF
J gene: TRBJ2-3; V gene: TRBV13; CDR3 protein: ASSLEVTADTQY
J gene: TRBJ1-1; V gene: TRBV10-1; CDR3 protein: ASTPSRGQAAGGTEAF
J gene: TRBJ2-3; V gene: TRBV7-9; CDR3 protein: ASSSIASTDTQY
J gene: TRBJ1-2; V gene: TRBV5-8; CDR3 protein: ASSLAGGGGRSYGYT
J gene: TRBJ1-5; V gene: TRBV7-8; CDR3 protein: ASSFLEGGADSNQPQH
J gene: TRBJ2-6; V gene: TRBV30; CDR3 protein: AWSSGTVLVGANVLT
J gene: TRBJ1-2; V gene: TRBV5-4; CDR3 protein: ASSVDVAGYGYT
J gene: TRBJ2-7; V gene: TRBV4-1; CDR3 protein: ASSQPWRGYEQY
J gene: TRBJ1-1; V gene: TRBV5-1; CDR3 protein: ASTPPGGTEAF
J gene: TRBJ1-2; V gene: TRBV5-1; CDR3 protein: ASSLVGRDSAIGYT
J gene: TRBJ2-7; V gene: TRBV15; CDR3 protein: ATSRDLGSSYEQY
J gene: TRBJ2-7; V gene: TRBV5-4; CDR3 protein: ASSLERYEQY
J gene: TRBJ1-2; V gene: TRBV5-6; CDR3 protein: ASSLVQVNYGYT
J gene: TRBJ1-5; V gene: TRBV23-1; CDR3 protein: ASSHLTHPGQANQPQH
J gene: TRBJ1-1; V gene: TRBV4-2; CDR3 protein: ASSQDRGELNTEAF
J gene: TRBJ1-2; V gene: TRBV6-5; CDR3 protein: ASSTDYNYGYT
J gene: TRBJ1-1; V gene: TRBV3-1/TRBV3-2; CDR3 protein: ASSQVHTGTEAF
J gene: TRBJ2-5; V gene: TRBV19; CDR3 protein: ASSPGLEETQY
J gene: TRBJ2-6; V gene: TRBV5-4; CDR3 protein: ASSWTGGYSGANVLT
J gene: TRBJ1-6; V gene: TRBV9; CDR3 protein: ASSVQGTAYNSPLH
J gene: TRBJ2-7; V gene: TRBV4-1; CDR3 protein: ASSQDGSGQGVDEQY
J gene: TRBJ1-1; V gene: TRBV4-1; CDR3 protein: ASSLRQNTEAF
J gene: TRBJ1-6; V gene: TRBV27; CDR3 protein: ASSFGRGGNSPLH
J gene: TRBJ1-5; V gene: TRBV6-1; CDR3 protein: ASSEAPGEPQH
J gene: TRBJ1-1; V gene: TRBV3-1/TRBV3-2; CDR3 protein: ASSQDLPRTEAF
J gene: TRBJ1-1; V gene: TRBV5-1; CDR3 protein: ASSLVQGTNTEAF